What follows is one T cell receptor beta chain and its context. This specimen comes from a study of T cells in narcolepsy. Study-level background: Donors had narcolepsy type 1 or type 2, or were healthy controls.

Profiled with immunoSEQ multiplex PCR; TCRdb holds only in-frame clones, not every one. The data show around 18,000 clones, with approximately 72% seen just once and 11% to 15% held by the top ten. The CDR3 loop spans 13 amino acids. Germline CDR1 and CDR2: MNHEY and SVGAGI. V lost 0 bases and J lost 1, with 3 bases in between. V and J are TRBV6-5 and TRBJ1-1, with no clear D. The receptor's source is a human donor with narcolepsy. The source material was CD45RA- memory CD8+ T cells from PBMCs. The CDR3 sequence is CASSYSQNTEAFF. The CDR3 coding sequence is TGTGCCAGCAGTTACTCCCAGAACACTGAAGCTTTCTTT.